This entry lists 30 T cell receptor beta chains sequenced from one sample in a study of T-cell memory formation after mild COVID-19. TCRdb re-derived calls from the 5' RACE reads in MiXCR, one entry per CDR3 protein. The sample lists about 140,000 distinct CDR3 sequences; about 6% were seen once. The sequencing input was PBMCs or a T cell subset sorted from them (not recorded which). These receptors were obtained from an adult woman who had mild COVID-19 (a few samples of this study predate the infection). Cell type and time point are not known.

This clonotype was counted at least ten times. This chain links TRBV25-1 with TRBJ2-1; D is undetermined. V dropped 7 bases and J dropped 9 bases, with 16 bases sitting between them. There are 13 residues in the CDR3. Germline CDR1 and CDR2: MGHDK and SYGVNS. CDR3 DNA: TGTGCCAGCATGGGCCTTAATGCCGCTGAGCAGTTCTTC. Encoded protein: CASMGLNAAEQFF.

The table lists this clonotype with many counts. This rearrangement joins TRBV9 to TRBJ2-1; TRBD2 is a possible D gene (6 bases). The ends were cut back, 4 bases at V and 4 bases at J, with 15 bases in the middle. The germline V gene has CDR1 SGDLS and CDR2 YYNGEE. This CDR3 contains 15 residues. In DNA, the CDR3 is TGTGCCAGCAGCCCATACGGGGCGGGATACAATGAGCAGTTCTTC. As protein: CASSPYGAGYNEQFF.

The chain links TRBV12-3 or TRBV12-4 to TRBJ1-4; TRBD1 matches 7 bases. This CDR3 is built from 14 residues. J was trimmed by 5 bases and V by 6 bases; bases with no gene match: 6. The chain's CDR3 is CASRRSGGNEKLFF. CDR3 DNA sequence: TGTGCCAGCAGACGCTCAGGGGGGAATGAAAAACTGTTTTTT.

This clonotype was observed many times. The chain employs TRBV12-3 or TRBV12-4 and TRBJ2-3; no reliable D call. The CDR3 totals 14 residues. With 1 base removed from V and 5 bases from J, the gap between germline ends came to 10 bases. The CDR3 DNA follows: TGTGCCAGCAGTTTAGGGCCGTCAGAAGATACGCAGTATTTT. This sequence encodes CASSLGPSEDTQYF.

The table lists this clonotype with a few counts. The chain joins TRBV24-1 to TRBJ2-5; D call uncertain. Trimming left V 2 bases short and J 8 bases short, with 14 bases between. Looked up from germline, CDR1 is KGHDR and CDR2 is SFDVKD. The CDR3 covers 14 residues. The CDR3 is CATSDSRDHGTQYF. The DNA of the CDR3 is TGTGCCACCAGTGATTCGAGAGACCATGGAACCCAGTACTTC.

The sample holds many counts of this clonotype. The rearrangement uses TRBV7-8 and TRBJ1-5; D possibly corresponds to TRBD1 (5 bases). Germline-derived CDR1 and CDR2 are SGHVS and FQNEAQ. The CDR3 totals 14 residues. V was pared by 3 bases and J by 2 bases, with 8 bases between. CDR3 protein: CASSFDSGNQPQHF. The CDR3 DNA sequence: TGTGCCAGCAGCTTCGACAGCGGCAATCAGCCCCAGCATTTT.

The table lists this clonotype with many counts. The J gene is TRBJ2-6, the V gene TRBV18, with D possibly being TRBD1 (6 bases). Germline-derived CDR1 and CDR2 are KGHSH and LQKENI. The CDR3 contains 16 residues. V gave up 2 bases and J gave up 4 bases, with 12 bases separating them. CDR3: CASSPTQGFGANVLTF. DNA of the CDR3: TGTGCCAGCTCACCAACACAGGGTTTCGGGGCCAACGTCCTGACTTTC.

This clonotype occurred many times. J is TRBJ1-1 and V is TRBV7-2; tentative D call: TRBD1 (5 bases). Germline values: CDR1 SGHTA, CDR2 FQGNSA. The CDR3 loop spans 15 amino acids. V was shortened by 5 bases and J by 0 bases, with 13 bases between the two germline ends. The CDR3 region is CASSPQGLMNTEAFF. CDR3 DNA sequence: TGTGCCAGCAGCCCCCAGGGTCTTATGAACACTGAAGCTTTCTTT.

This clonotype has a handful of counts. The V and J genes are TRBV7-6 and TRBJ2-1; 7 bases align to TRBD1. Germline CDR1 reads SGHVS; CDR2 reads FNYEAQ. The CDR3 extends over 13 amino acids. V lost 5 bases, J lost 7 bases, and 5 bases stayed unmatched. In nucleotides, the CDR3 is TGTGCCAGCAGCCTCGGGACAGTTAATGAGCAGTTCTTC. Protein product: CASSLGTVNEQFF.

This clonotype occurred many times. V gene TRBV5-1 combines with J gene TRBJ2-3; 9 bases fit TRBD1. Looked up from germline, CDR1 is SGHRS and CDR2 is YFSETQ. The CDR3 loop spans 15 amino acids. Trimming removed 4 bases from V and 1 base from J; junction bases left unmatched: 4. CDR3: CASSMDRGRTDTQYF. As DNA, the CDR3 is TGCGCCAGCAGCATGGACAGGGGTCGCACAGATACGCAGTATTTT. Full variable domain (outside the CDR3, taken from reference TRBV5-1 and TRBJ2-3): KAGVTQTPRYLIKTRGQQVTLSCSPISGHRSVSWYQQTPGQGLQFLFEYFSETQRNKGNFPGRFSGRQFSNSRSEMNVSTLELGDSALYLCASSMDRGRTDTQYFGPGTRLTVL.

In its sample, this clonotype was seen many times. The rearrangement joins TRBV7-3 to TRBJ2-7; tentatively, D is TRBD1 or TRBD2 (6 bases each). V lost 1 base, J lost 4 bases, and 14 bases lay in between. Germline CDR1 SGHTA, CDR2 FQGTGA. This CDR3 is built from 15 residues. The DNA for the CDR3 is TGTGCCAGCAGCTTAATGGTAGGGGGGATGTACGAGCAGTACTTC. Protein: CASSLMVGGMYEQYF.

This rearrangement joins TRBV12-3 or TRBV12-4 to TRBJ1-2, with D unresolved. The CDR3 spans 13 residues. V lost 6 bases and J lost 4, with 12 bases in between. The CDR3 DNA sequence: TGTGCCAGCAGAATGGGAGGGAGCTATGGCTACACCTTC. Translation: CASRMGGSYGYTF.

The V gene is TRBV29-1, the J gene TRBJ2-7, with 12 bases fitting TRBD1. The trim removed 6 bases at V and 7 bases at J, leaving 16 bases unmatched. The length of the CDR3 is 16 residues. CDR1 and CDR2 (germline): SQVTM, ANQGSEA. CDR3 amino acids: CSVYPALGTGGREQYF. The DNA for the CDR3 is TGCAGCGTCTACCCAGCGTTGGGGACAGGGGGCCGGGAGCAGTACTTC.

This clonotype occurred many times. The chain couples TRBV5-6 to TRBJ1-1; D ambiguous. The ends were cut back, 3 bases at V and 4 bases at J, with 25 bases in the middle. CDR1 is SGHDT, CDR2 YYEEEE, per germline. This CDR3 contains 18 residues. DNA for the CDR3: TGTGCCAGCAGCTCCCTTTCCGGGAAGGTCCGGTATCGCACTGAAGCTTTCTTT. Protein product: CASSSLSGKVRYRTEAFF. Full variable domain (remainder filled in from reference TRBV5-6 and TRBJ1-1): DAGVTQSPTHLIKTRGQQVTLRCSPKSGHDTVSWYQQALGQGPQFIFQYYEEEERQRGNFPDRFSGHQFPNYSSELNVNALLLGDSALYLCASSSLSGKVRYRTEAFFGQGTRLTVV.

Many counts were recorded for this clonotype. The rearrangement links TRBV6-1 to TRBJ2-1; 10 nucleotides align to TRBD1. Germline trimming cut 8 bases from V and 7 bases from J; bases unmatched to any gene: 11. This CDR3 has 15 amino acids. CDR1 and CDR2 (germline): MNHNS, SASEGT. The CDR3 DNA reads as TGTGCCAGCGAGCCCGGGACAGGGGCTTGGAATGAGCAGTTCTTC. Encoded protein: CASEPGTGAWNEQFF.

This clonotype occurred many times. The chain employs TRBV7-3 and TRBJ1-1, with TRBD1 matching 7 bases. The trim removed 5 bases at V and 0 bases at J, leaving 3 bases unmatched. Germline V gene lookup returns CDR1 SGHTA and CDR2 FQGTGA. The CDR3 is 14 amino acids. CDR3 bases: TGTGCCAGCAGCCCGGGACAGTTGAACACTGAAGCTTTCTTT. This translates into CASSPGQLNTEAFF.

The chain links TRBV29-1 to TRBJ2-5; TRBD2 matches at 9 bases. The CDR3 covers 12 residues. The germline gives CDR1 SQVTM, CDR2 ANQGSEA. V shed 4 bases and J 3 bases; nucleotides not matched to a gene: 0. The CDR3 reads CSVGGREETQYF. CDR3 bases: TGCAGCGTTGGCGGGAGGGAAGAGACCCAGTACTTC.

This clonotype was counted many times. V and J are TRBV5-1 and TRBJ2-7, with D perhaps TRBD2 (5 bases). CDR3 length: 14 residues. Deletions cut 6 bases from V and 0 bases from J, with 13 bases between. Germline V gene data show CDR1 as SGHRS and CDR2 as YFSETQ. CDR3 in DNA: TGCGCCAGCACGGGTGGCGGGCTCTCCTACGAGCAGTACTTC. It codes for CASTGGGLSYEQYF.

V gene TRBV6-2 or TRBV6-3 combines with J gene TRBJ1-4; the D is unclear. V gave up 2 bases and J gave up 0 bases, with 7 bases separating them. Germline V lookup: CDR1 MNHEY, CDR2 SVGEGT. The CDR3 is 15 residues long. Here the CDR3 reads CASSYGQTTNEKLFF. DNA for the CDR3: TGTGCCAGCAGTTACGGGCAGACAACTAATGAAAAACTGTTTTTT.

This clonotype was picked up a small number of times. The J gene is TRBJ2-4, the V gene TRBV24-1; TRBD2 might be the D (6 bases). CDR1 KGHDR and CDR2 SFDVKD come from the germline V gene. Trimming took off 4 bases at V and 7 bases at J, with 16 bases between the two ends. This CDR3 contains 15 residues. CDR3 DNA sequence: TGTGCCACCAGTGACGGCGCGGGAAGGAGGAACATTCAGTACTTC. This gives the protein CATSDGAGRRNIQYF.

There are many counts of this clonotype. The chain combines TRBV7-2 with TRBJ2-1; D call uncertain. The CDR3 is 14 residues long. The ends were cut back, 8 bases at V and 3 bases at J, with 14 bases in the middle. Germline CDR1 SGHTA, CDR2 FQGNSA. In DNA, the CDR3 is TGTGCCAGCGGCGGAAGGATCGGCTACAATGAGCAGTTCTTC. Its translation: CASGGRIGYNEQFF.

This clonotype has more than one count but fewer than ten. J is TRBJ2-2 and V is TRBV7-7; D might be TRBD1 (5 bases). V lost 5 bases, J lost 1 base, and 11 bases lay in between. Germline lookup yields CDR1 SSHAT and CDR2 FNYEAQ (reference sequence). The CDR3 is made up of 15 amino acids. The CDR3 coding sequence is TGTGCCAGCAGCCTTTCTCAGGGGAACACCGGGGAGCTGTTTTTT. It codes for CASSLSQGNTGELFF.

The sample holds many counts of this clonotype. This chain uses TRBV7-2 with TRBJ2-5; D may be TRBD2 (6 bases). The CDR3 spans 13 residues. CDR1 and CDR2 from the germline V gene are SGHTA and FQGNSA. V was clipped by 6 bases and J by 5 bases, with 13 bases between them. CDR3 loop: CASSWRASETQYF. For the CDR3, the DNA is TGTGCCAGCAGTTGGAGGGCCTCGGAGACCCAGTACTTC.

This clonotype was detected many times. The DNA for the CDR3 is TGCGCCAGCAGCCAAGTTGGCCTAGCCACAGATACGCAGTATTTT. Translation: CASSQVGLATDTQYF. This rearrangement joins TRBV4-3 to TRBJ2-3; tentative D call: TRBD2 (5 bases). V was pared by 1 base and J by 2 bases, with 10 bases between. The CDR3 totals 15 residues. Germline CDR1 LGHNA, CDR2 YSLEER.

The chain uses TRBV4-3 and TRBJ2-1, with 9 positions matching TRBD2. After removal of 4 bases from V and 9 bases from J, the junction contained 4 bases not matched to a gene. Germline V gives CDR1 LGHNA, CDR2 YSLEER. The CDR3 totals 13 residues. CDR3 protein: CASSRGLAREQFF. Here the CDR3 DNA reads TGCGCCAGCAGCCGGGGACTAGCTCGTGAGCAGTTCTTC.

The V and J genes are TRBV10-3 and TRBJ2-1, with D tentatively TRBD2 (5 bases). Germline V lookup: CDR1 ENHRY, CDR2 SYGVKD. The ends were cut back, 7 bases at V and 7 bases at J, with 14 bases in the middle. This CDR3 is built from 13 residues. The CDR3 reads CAITGSAQNEQFF. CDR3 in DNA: TGTGCCATCACGGGGTCGGCGCAGAATGAGCAGTTCTTC.

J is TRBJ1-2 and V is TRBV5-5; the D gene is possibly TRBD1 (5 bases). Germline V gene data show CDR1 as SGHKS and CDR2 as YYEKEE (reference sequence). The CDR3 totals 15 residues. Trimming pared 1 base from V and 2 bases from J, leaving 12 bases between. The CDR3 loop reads CASSLQRGLNYGYTF. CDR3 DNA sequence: TGTGCCAGCAGCTTGCAGAGGGGTTTAAACTATGGCTACACCTTC.

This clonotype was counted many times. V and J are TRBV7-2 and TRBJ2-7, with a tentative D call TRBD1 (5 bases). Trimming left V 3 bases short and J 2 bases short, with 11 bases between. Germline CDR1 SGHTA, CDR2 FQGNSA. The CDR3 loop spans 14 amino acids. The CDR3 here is CASSLGPGPYEQYF. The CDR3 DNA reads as TGTGCCAGCAGCTTGGGTCCAGGGCCCTACGAGCAGTACTTC.

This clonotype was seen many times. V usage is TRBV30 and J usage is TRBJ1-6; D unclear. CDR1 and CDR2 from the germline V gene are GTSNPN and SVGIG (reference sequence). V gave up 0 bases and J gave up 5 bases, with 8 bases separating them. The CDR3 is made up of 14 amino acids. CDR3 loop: CAWSVLTDNSPLHF. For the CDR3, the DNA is TGTGCCTGGAGTGTACTAACGGATAATTCACCCCTCCACTTT.

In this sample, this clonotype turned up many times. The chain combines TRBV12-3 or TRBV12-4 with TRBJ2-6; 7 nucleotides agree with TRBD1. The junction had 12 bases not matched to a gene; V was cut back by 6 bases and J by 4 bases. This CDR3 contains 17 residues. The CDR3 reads CASSPGDSLYGANVLTF. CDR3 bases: TGTGCCAGCAGCCCCGGGGACAGCCTCTACGGGGCCAACGTCCTGACTTTC.